The rows below give T cell receptor beta chains drawn from one sample of a study of T-cell reconstitution after alpha-beta-depleted transplantation in children. One entry per CDR3 protein results from TCRdb running MiXCR on the PCR reads. The sample lists around 670,000 distinct CDR3 sequences, over 10% occurring once. Sequencing used PBMCs, obtained before TCRalphabeta/CD19-depleted stem cell transplant. The receptors here all came from a girl aged 2-15 years with congenital amegakaryocytic thrombocytopenia, due to receive a stem cell transplant. CDR3s include the opening cysteine and the closing phenylalanine or tryptophan. A D gene is named only where the DNA matches it firmly. Size values are once, few and many counts, or a class for expanded clones, and some rows have none.

CASSLDGPPGTVGETQYF TGTGCCAGCAGCTTAGATGGACCTCCAGGCACGGTCGGGGAGACCCAGTACTTC TRBJ2-5 . . TRBV11-2
CASSTAGTDYGYTF TGCGCCAGCAGCACCGCCGGGACAGATTATGGCTACACCTTC TRBJ1-2 few TRBD1 TRBV5-1
CASSSITSQETQYF TGCGCCAGCAGCTCCATCACGAGCCAAGAGACCCAGTACTTC TRBJ2-5 many . TRBV5-1
CASSFRSKEETQYF TGCGCCAGCAGCTTCAGATCGAAGGAAGAGACCCAGTACTTC TRBJ2-5 many . TRBV5-1
CASSLGLAGPGHNEQFF TGCGCCAGCAGCTTGGGGCTAGCGGGCCCAGGGCACAATGAGCAGTTCTTC TRBJ2-1 . TRBD2 TRBV5-1
CASSRGTSGNRNEQFF TGTGCCAGCAGCCGCGGGACTAGCGGGAATCGTAATGAGCAGTTCTTC TRBJ2-1 . TRBD2 TRBV27
CASSSGDSLIGETQYF TGTGCCAGCAGTTCCGGGGACAGCCTAATCGGGGAGACCCAGTACTTC TRBJ2-5 . TRBD1 TRBV12-3/TRBV12-4
CSARADPSPSYEQYF TGCAGTGCTAGAGCGGACCCGAGCCCATCCTACGAGCAGTACTTC TRBJ2-7 few . TRBV20-1
CASSLVSGAKYNEQFF TGCGCCAGCAGCTTGGTCTCAGGGGCGAAATACAATGAGCAGTTCTTC TRBJ2-1 many . TRBV5-1
CASSRDGGGYTF TGTGCCAGCAGTCGGGACGGCGGAGGCTACACCTTC TRBJ1-2 many . TRBV6-5
CAISATGTGWLGYGYTF TGTGCCATCAGTGCCACCGGGACAGGGTGGTTAGGCTATGGCTACACCTTC TRBJ1-2 many TRBD1 TRBV10-3
CASSPFLTGAGELFF TGTGCCAGCAGCCCTTTCCTAACCGGGGCCGGGGAGCTGTTTTTT TRBJ2-2 . . TRBV13
CASSLRTGKSTDTQYF TGTGCCAGCAGTTTAAGGACAGGGAAGAGCACAGATACGCAGTATTTT TRBJ2-3 few TRBD1 TRBV12-3/TRBV12-4
CSVEDRGGAFF TGCAGCGTTGAAGACAGGGGGGGTGCTTTCTTT TRBJ1-1 many TRBD1 TRBV29-1
CASSTRQGGLREQYF TGTGCCAGCAGTACCCGACAGGGGGGTCTAAGGGAGCAGTACTTC TRBJ2-7 . TRBD1 TRBV28
CASSVPLGPSAVYEQFF TGTGCCAGCAGTGTCCCGCTAGGTCCTTCCGCAGTGTATGAGCAGTTCTTC TRBJ2-1 many . TRBV12-3/TRBV12-4
CASSSPRAGGQSMHSGANVLTF TGTGCCAGCAGCTCCCCCCGGGCTGGGGGACAAAGCATGCACTCTGGGGCCAACGTCCTGACTTTC TRBJ2-6 few . TRBV7-1
CCARGGLAGEGLNEQFF TGCTGTGCTAGAGGGGGACTAGCGGGAGAGGGTCTAAATGAGCAGTTCTTC TRBJ2-1 few TRBD2 TRBV20-1
CASSRLGGSPIADTQYF TGTGCCAGCAGCCGCCTCGGCGGGAGTCCCATCGCAGATACGCAGTATTTT TRBJ2-3 . TRBD2 TRBV3-1
CASSSRPEITYF TGTGCCAGCAGCTCGCGACCCGAGATTACATATTTT TRBJ1-3 . . TRBV11-2
CSVEFVVGSSYNEQFF TGCAGCGTTGAATTTGTGGTGGGCAGCTCCTACAATGAGCAGTTCTTC TRBJ2-1 . . TRBV29-1
CASSQGRNRGDTQYF TGCGCCAGCAGCCAAGGACGAAACAGGGGGGATACGCAGTATTTT TRBJ2-3 . TRBD1 TRBV4-1
CSARAFPEGGKNSNQPQHF TGCAGTGCTAGAGCCTTCCCGGAGGGGGGAAAAAATAGCAATCAGCCCCAGCATTTT TRBJ1-5 many . TRBV20-1
CSAKFAYGEQYF TGCAGTGCTAAGTTCGCGTATGGCGAGCAGTACTTC TRBJ2-7 many . TRBV20-1
CSAFHLPTSKGYNEQFF TGCAGTGCTTTCCACCTCCCAACTAGCAAGGGATACAATGAGCAGTTCTTC TRBJ2-1 many . TRBV20-1
CSASGGERPNQETQYF TGCAGTGCCTCGGGAGGAGAAAGGCCTAACCAAGAGACCCAGTACTTC TRBJ2-5 . TRBD2 TRBV20-1
CASSLRLAGDDEQYF TGCGCCAGCAGCCTGAGACTAGCGGGAGACGACGAGCAGTACTTC TRBJ2-7 many TRBD2 TRBV4-1
CASSQEAGGTEQYF TGTGCCAGCAGCCAGGAAGCGGGAGGGACCGAGCAGTACTTC TRBJ2-7 . TRBD2 TRBV3-1
CASSLGQGGTIYEQFF TGTGCCAGCAGCTTGGGACAGGGGGGTACTATTTATGAGCAGTTCTTC TRBJ2-1 many TRBD1 TRBV11-2
CASSSTGTGELFF TGTGCCAGCAGCTCCACAGGGACCGGGGAGCTGTTTTTT TRBJ2-2 many . TRBV7-9
CSVELGTGGQPQHF TGCAGCGTTGAATTGGGGACAGGGGGCCAGCCCCAGCATTTT TRBJ1-5 few TRBD1 TRBV29-1
CASSRGDRPLYGYTF TGCGCCAGCAGCCGCGGGGACAGGCCCCTCTATGGCTACACCTTC TRBJ1-2 many TRBD1 TRBV5-1
CASSTHRRVGSGSGGTDTQYF TGTGCCAGCAGCACCCACCGCAGGGTGGGTAGCGGGAGTGGGGGCACAGATACGCAGTATTTT TRBJ2-3 . TRBD2 TRBV6-2/TRBV6-3